This T cell receptor beta chain appears in the sequencing data of a study of T cell responses to AZD1222 COVID-19 vaccine. Here immunoSEQ multiplex PCR was the method, and the copy in TCRdb shows in-frame clones only, minus some. The sample shows roughly 160,000 clones, about 88% of them seen only once. There are 16 residues in the CDR3. This clone is labeled medium-sized (0.01 to 0.1%). V is TRBV12-2 and J is TRBJ1-1; TRBD1, the D gene given by the table, was not confirmed from the DNA. TRBV12-2 constitutes a pseudogene. The clonotype comes from an adult in good health. Sequences were derived from peripheral blood, sampled on day 0 of AZD1222 vaccination. This chain's CDR3 is CASRLPPRARDTEAFF. CDR3 in DNA: TGTGCAAGTCGCTTACCTCCCAGGGCCCGGGACACTGAAGCTTTCTTT.